A single sample gave rise to the 22 T cell receptor beta chains below, sequenced in a study of T cells in Graves' hyperthyroidism and ophthalmopathy. Template material for amplifying TCR beta CDR3 regions consisted of RNA transcripts. With the HTBI primer set, the TCR CDR3 went through a first round of RT-PCR. TCRdb reprocessed the multiplex PCR reads with MiXCR, giving one entry per CDR3 protein. The table lists over 450,000 distinct CDR3 sequences, about 15% of them singletons. Input material: blood. The receptor set was obtained from a woman younger than 30 with Graves' hyperthyroidism.

Ten or more counts support this clonotype. The rearrangement links TRBV6-5 to TRBJ2-3; D ambiguous. The CDR3 length is 15 residues. V dropped 0 bases and J dropped 6 bases, with 13 bases sitting between them. Germline V gene sequence: CDR1 MNHEY, CDR2 SVGAGI. CDR3 in amino acids: CASSYSPTAADTQYF. DNA of the CDR3: TGTGCCAGCAGTTACTCGCCCACGGCCGCCGATACGCAGTATTTT.

The chain recombines TRBV20-1 with TRBJ2-1; 10 nucleotides match TRBD2. Germline CDR1 and CDR2: DFQATT and SNEGSKA (reference sequence). This CDR3 has 15 amino acids. V shed 6 bases, J shed 7 bases, and the junction held 12 bases outside the gene matches. The CDR3 loop is CSAPQREGQLNEQFF. As DNA, the CDR3 is TGCAGTGCCCCCCAGCGGGAGGGCCAATTAAATGAGCAGTTCTTC.

CDR3: CASSWGEAMETQYF. The CDR3 DNA is TGTGCCAGCAGTTGGGGGGAGGCGATGGAGACCCAGTACTTC. V and J are TRBV5-4 and TRBJ2-5; the D gene is possibly TRBD2 (6 bases). V lost 5 bases, J lost 5 bases, and 16 bases lay in between. The germline V gene has CDR1 SGHNT and CDR2 YYREEE (reference sequence). CDR3 length: 14 residues.

This clonotype was counted between two and nine times. The chain couples TRBV7-9 to TRBJ1-3; perhaps TRBD1 as D (6 bases). The length of the CDR3 is 15 residues. CDR1 and CDR2 from the germline V gene are SEHNR and FQNEAQ (reference sequence). The ends were cut back, 4 bases at V and 3 bases at J, with 13 bases in the middle. The CDR3 DNA sequence: TGTGCCAGCAGCTCAAATGGAGGGGGTGGAAACACCATATATTTT. Its translation is CASSSNGGGGNTIYF. The complete variable domain, with remaining parts taken from reference TRBV7-9 and TRBJ1-3, reads DTGVSQNPRHKITKRGQNVTFRCDPISEHNRLYWYRQTLGQGPEFLTYFQNEAQLEKSRLLSDRFSAERPKGSFSTLEIQRTEQGDSAMYLCASSSNGGGGNTIYFGEGSWLTVV.

The chain carries TRBV11-3 and TRBJ2-7; D is undetermined. The end of the DNA fits TRBJ2-1 better, so the J call may be wrong. Germline CDR1 is SGHNT and CDR2 is YENEEA. The CDR3 spans 13 residues. The CDR3 DNA is TGTGCCAGCAGCTTCGGCGGCTCCTACGAGCAGTTCTTC. It encodes CASSFGGSYEQFF.

This clonotype has a count of ten or more. The rearrangement uses TRBV6-1 and TRBJ2-7, with 10 bases lining up with TRBD2. Trimming removed 6 bases from V and 2 bases from J; junction bases left unmatched: 7. Germline-derived CDR1 and CDR2 are MNHNS and SASEGT. The CDR3 spans 15 residues. CDR3 protein: CASSRLAGPPYEQYV. The CDR3 DNA reads TGTGCCAGCAGCAGACTAGCGGGCCCGCCCTACGAGCAGTACGTC.

This clonotype was picked up many times. The chain couples TRBV15 to TRBJ2-2; TRBD2 aligns across 10 bases. Germline CDR1 and CDR2: LNHNV and YYDKDF (reference sequence). V shed 1 base, J shed 4 bases, and the junction held 9 bases outside the gene matches. The CDR3 totals 18 residues. For the CDR3, the DNA is TGTGCCACCAGCAGAGGGTTTTCCCTAGCGGGAGTCACCGGGGAGCTGTTTTTT. Protein product: CATSRGFSLAGVTGELFF.

Many counts were recorded for this clonotype. The gene calls are TRBV27 and TRBJ2-5; D is undetermined. The CDR3 contains 15 residues. Deletions cut 6 bases from V and 3 bases from J, with 17 bases between. Germline values: CDR1 MNHEY, CDR2 SMNVEV (reference sequence). CDR3 in amino acids: CASRRSWGGEETQYF. The CDR3 bases are TGTGCCAGCAGACGGAGCTGGGGTGGGGAAGAGACCCAGTACTTC.

The chain links TRBV5-6 to TRBJ2-1, with 7 bases that match TRBD2. This CDR3 comprises 15 residues. Germline trimming cut 1 base from V and 6 bases from J; bases unmatched to any gene: 7. The germline CDR1 and CDR2 sequences are SGHDT and YYEEEE. CDR3: CASSLLAGVFNEQFF. CDR3 in DNA: TGTGCCAGCAGCTTGCTGGCGGGAGTCTTCAATGAGCAGTTCTTC.

The genes are TRBV6-1 and TRBJ2-3; D might be TRBD2 (6 bases). Germline V lookup: CDR1 MNHNS, CDR2 SASEGT. Trimming took off 9 bases at V and 0 bases at J, with 13 bases between the two ends. The length of the CDR3 is 14 residues. This chain's CDR3 is CASRGGTSTDTQYF. DNA for the CDR3: TGTGCCAGTCGAGGCGGGACTAGCACAGATACGCAGTATTTT.

CDR3 in amino acids: CASSSQRRGGTQHEQFF. The CDR3 DNA reads as TGTGCCAGCAGCTCCCAACGGAGGGGAGGTACTCAACATGAGCAGTTCTTC. The chain is built from TRBV9 and TRBJ2-1; maybe TRBD2 (6 bases). The germline CDR1 and CDR2 sequences are SGDLS and YYNGEE. The CDR3 runs to 17 residues. V lost 4 bases and J lost 8, with 25 bases in between. The full variable domain, with the rest looked up from reference TRBV9 and TRBJ2-1, is DSGVTQTPKHLITATGQRVTLRCSPRSGDLSVYWYQQSLDQGLQFLIQYYNGEERAKGNILERFSAQQFPDLHSELNLSSLELGDSALYFCASSSQRRGGTQHEQFFGPGTRLTVL.

A remark on this clonotype: The conserved closing phenylalanine or tryptophan is absent in this CDR3, likely reflecting a read error. The chain combines TRBV14 with TRBJ1-1; possibly TRBD1 for D (6 bases). Between the trimmed V and J ends, which lost 0 bases and 1 base, there was a span of 12 bases. Germline V gene lookup returns CDR1 SGHDN and CDR2 FVKESK. CDR3 length: 16 amino acids. For the CDR3, the DNA is TGTGCCAGCAGCCAAGATAAGGGGGTGAAGAACACTGAAGCTTTCTCT. This translates into CASSQDKGVKNTEAFS.

To note about this clonotype: A much bigger clone sits one base away, suggesting this may be a read error. This chain connects TRBV30 to TRBJ1-2; 7 positions match TRBD1. With V trimmed by 2 bases and J by 3 bases, 6 bases remained unmatched. Germline-derived CDR1 and CDR2 are GTSNPN and SVGIG (reference sequence). The CDR3 runs to 14 residues. The CDR3 nucleotides are TGTGCCTGGAGTCCAACAGGGGCCGACTATGGCTACACCTTC. Protein: CAWSPTGADYGYTF.

The CDR3 region has the DNA TGTGCCAGCAGTTCGGAACTGGGGGGGGCGCGTCCTGAAGCTTTCTTT. Translated: CASSSELGGARPEAFF. The genes are TRBV12-3 or TRBV12-4 and TRBJ1-1; weak D call: TRBD1 (6 bases). Deletions cut 4 bases from V and 6 bases from J, with 21 bases between. The CDR3 covers 16 residues.

This clonotype was seen repeatedly, ten times or more. The chain couples TRBV12-3 or TRBV12-4 to TRBJ2-1, with TRBD1 matching 7 bases. CDR3 length: 15 residues. The junction had 10 bases not matched to a gene; V was cut back by 6 bases and J by 5 bases. For the CDR3, the DNA is TGTGCCAGCAGCCTGACCGGGACAGAACACAATGAGCAGTTCTTC. It encodes CASSLTGTEHNEQFF.

This clonotype was seen many times. The chain couples TRBV30 to TRBJ1-3, with no clear D. Germline CDR1 GTSNPN, CDR2 SVGIG (reference sequence). This CDR3 has 14 amino acids. V was trimmed by 7 bases and J by 0 bases, leaving 13 bases between them. CDR3 protein: CAYTPEPSGNTIYF. CDR3 nucleotide sequence: TGTGCCTATACGCCAGAACCCTCTGGAAACACCATATATTTT.

This clonotype was recorded a few times. The chain has TRBV4-1 and TRBJ2-5, with 7 nucleotides matching TRBD1. Germline V gene data show CDR1 as MGHRA and CDR2 as YSYEKL. This CDR3 contains 16 residues. V shed 4 bases and J 1 base; nucleotides not matched to a gene: 9. CDR3 DNA sequence: TGCGCCAGCAGCCCCACCGGGACAGCTCCCCAAGAGACCCAGTACTTC. This encodes CASSPTGTAPQETQYF.

The CDR3 spells CSAGGPEGTEAFF. In nucleotides, the CDR3 is TGCAGCGCGGGGGGGCCCGAGGGCACTGAAGCTTTCTTT. V and J are TRBV29-1 and TRBJ1-1, with D tentatively TRBD1 (6 bases). This CDR3 spans 13 amino acids. In germline, CDR1 is SQVTM, CDR2 ANQGSEA. V was trimmed by 7 bases and J by 4 bases, leaving 16 bases between them.

Ten or more counts support this clonotype. The chain carries TRBV18 and TRBJ1-5, with 7 bases lining up with TRBD1. The CDR3 has 17 residues. Germline CDR1 and CDR2: KGHSH and LQKENI. After removal of 3 bases from V and 0 bases from J, the junction contained 8 bases not matched to a gene. The CDR3 region has the DNA TGTGCCAGCTCACCGGGCAGGGGGGCTTATAGCAATCAGCCCCAGCATTTT. Translating gives CASSPGRGAYSNQPQHF.

This clonotype was observed at least ten times. This sequence joins TRBV3-1 and TRBJ2-5, with TRBD2 as a possible D gene (6 bases). V was pared by 1 base and J by 1 base, with 13 bases between. Germline assignment: CDR1 LGHDT and CDR2 YNNKEL (reference sequence). The CDR3 sequence is 16 residues long. The CDR3 nucleotides are TGTGCCAGCAGCCAAGTAGCTAGCGTGATCCAAGAGACCCAGTACTTC. Its translation: CASSQVASVIQETQYF.

Many counts were recorded for this clonotype. This sequence joins TRBV2 and TRBJ2-7; D is perhaps TRBD1 (6 bases). This CDR3 spans 14 amino acids. V was cut by 4 bases and J by 6 bases, with 16 bases left in between. From germline, CDR1 is SNHLY and CDR2 FYNNEI. The CDR3 loop reads CASSVLRRGCEQYV. CDR3 nucleotides: TGTGCCAGCAGTGTACTACGAAGGGGGTGCGAGCAGTACGTC.

This clonotype came up many times. Written as DNA, the CDR3 is TGTGCCAGCAGTTATGACATTGCTAGCAATCAGCCCCAGCATTTT. It codes for CASSYDIASNQPQHF. V usage is TRBV6-1 and J usage is TRBJ1-5; D uncertain. V was shortened by 5 bases and J by 0 bases, with 11 bases between the two germline ends. Germline V gene sequence: CDR1 MNHNS, CDR2 SASEGT. The CDR3 totals 15 residues.